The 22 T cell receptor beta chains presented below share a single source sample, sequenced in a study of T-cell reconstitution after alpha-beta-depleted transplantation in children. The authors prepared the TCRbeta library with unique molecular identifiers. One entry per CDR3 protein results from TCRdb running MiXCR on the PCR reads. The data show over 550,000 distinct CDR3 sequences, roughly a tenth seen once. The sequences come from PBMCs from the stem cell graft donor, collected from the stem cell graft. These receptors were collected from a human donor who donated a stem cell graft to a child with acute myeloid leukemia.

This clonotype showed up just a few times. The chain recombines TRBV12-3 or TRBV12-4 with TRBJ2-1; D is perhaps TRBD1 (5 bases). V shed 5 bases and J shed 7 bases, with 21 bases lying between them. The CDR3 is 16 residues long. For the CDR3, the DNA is TGTGCCAGCAGTCCCGACGCGCAGGGTATCGGAAATGAGCAGTTCTTC. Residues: CASSPDAQGIGNEQFF.

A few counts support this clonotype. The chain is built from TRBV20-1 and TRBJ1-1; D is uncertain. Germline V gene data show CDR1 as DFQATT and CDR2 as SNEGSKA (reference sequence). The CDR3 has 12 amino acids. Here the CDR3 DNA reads TGCAGCCACCACTCCCTGGGAACTGAAGCTTTCTTT. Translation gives CSHHSLGTEAFF.

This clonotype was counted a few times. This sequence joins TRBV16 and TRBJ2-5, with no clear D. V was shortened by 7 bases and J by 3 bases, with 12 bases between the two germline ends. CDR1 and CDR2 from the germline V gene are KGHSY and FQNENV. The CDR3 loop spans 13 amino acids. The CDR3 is CASTGWAEETQYF. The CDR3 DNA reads TGTGCCAGCACCGGCTGGGCAGAAGAGACCCAGTACTTC.

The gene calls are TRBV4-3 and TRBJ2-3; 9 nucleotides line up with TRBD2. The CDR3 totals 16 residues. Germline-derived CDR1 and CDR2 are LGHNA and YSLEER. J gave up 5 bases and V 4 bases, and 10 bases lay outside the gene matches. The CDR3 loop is CASSPGAGGVGDTQYF. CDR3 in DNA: TGCGCCAGCAGCCCGGGGGCGGGAGGGGTCGGAGATACGCAGTATTTT.

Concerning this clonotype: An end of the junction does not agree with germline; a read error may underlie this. As DNA, the CDR3 is TGTGCCACCAGCAGAGATGCGGCTAGCCTGGACATTACGGACTTC. Translated: CATSRDAASLDITDF. The chain carries TRBV15 and TRBJ2-7; possibly TRBD1 or TRBD2 for D (5 bases each). The CDR3 runs to 15 residues. The V gene's germline CDR1 is LNHNV and CDR2 YYDKDF (reference sequence).

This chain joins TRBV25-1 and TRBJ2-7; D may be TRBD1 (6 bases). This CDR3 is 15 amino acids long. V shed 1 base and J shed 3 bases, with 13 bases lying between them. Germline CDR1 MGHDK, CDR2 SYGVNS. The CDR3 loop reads CASSESWQGIYEQYF. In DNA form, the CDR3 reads TGTGCCAGCAGTGAATCATGGCAGGGGATCTACGAGCAGTACTTC.

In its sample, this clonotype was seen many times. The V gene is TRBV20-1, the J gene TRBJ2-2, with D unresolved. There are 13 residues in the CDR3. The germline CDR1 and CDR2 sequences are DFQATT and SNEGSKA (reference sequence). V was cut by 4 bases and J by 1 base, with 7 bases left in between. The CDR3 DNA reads TGCAGTGCTAAAGACAAGAACACCGGGGAGCTGTTTTTT. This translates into CSAKDKNTGELFF.

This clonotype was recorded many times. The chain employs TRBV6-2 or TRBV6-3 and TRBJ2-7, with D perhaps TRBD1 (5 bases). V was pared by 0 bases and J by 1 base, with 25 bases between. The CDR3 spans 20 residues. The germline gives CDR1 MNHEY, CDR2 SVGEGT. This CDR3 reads CASSYSIIPRRTSSSYEQYF. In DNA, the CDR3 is TGTGCCAGCAGTTACTCAATAATCCCCCGCCGGACATCATCTTCCTACGAGCAGTACTTC.

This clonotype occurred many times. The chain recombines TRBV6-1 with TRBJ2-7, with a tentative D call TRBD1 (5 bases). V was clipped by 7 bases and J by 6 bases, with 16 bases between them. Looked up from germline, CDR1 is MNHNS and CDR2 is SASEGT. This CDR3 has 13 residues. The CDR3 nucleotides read TGTGCCAGCACCACCGACACAGGTATCGAGCAGTACTTC. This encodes CASTTDTGIEQYF.

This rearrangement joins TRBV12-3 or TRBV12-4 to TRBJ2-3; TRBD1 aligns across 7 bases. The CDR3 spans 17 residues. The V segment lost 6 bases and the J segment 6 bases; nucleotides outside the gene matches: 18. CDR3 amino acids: CASSLTPAGTVGDTQYF. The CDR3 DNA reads TGTGCCAGCAGCCTAACACCCGCCGGGACAGTAGGGGATACGCAGTATTTT.

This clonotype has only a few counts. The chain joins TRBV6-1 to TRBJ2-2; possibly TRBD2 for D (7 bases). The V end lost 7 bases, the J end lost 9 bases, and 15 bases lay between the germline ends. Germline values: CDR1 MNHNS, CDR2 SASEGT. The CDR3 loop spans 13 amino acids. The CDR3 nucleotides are TGTGCCAGCACTCAAAGGGGGGGAAGGGAGCTGTTTTTT. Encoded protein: CASTQRGGRELFF.

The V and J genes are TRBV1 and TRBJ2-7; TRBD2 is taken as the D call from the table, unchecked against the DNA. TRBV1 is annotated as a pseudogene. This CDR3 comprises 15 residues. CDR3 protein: CASSSPGTSDYEQYF. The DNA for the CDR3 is TGTGCCAGCAGTTCCCCCGGAACTAGCGATTACGAGCAGTACTTC.

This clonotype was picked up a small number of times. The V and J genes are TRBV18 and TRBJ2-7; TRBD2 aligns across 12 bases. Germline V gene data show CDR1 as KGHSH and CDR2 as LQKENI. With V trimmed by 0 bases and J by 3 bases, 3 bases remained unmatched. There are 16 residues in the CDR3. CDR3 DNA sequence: TGTGCCAGCTCACCACCGACTAGCGGGAGTAGCTACGAGCAGTACTTC. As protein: CASSPPTSGSSYEQYF.

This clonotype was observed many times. The CDR3 is CSGPAGGEETQYF. CDR3 bases: TGCAGTGGCCCAGCGGGAGGGGAAGAGACCCAGTACTTC. The chain joins TRBV20-1 to TRBJ2-5; 10 bases are a match to TRBD2. V gave up 7 bases and J gave up 3 bases; unmatched junction bases: 5. In germline, CDR1 is DFQATT, CDR2 SNEGSKA (reference sequence). CDR3 size: 13 residues.

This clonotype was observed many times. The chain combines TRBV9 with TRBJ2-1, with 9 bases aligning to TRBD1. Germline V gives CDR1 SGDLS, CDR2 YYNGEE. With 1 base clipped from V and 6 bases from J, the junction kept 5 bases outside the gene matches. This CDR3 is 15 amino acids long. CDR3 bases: TGTGCCAGCAGCGTATCGGGGACAGGGTTCAATGAGCAGTTCTTC. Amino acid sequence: CASSVSGTGFNEQFF.

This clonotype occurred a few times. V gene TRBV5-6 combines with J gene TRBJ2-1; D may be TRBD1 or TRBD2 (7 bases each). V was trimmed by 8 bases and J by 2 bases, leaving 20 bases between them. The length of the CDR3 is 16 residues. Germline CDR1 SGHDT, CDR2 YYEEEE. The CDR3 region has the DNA TGTGCCAGTCTAACCCCAGCGGGGACAGCCTACAATGAGCAGTTCTTC. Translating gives CASLTPAGTAYNEQFF.

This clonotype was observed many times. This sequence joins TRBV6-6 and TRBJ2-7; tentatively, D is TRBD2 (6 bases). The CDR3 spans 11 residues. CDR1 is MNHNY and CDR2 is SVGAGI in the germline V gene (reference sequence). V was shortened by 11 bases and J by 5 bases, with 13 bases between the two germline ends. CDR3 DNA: TGTGCCGGGCGCGGGAATAACGAGCAGTACTTC. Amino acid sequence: CAGRGNNEQYF.

This chain's CDR3 is CASIQRGLAHTQYF. CDR3 sequence (DNA): TGTGCCAGCATCCAGAGAGGATTGGCGCATACGCAGTATTTT. V gene TRBV4-2 combines with J gene TRBJ2-3; D remains unclear. CDR1 is LGHNA, CDR2 YNFKEQ, per germline. The ends were cut back, 7 bases at V and 7 bases at J, with 18 bases in the middle. The CDR3 spans 14 residues.

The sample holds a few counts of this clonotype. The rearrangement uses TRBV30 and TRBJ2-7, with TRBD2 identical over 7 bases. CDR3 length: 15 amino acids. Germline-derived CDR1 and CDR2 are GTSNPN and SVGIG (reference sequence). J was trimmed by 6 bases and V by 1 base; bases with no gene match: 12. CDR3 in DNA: TGTGCCTGGAGTGCCGTGACTAGCTCCGCTCGCGAGCAGTACTTC. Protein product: CAWSAVTSSAREQYF.

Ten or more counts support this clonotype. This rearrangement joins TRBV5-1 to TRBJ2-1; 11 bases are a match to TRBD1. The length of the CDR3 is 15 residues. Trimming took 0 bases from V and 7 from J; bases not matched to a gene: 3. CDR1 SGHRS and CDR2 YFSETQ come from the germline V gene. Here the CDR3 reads CASSLGTGGQNEQFF. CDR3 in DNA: TGCGCCAGCAGCTTGGGGACAGGGGGCCAGAATGAGCAGTTCTTC.

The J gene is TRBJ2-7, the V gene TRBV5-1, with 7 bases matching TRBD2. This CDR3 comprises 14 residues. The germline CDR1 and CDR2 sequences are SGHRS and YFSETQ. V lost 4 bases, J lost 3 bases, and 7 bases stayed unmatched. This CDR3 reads CASSIAGEGYEQYF. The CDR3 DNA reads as TGCGCCAGCAGCATCGCGGGAGAGGGCTACGAGCAGTACTTC. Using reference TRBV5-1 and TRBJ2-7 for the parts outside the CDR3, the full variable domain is KAGVTQTPRYLIKTRGQQVTLSCSPISGHRSVSWYQQTPGQGLQFLFEYFSETQRNKGNFPGRFSGRQFSNSRSEMNVSTLELGDSALYLCASSIAGEGYEQYFGPGTRLTVT.

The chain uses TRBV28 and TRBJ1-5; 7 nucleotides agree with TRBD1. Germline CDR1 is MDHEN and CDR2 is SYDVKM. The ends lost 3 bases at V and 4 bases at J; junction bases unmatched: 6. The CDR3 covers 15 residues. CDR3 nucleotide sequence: TGTGCCAGCAGTTTGTGGGACAGTTCTAATCAGCCCCAGCATTTT. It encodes CASSLWDSSNQPQHF.